This is a list of T cell receptor beta chains from one sample in a study of T cells in Graves' hyperthyroidism and ophthalmopathy. TCRdb independently ran MiXCR on the multiplex PCR reads; one entry per CDR3 protein. Altogether hundreds of thousands of distinct CDR3 sequences are present, 14% being singletons, with the ten largest covering 10% to 13%. Sample: blood. These TCRs come from a woman in her late teens or twenties with Graves' hyperthyroidism. Both conserved end residues are part of each CDR3. Each record gives: CDR3 DNA, CDR3 protein, V gene, J gene, clone size, D gene, CDR3 length. The D gene is left open where the match is weak. Clone size is given for some rows only: seen once, a few or many times, or a class if the clone is expanded.

CDR3 DNA: TGTGCCAGCAGCTTAAATCTCCTAGCGGGAGGGCCCTATGAGCAGTTCTTC
CDR3 protein: CASSLNLLAGGPYEQFF
V gene: TRBV7-8
J gene: TRBJ2-1
clone size: few
D gene: TRBD2
CDR3 length: 17

CDR3 DNA: TGTGCCAGCAGCCGCGCGACTGCACGGGGCCACAATGAGCAGTTCTTC
CDR3 protein: CASSRATARGHNEQFF
V gene: TRBV6-2/TRBV6-3
J gene: TRBJ2-1
clone size: NA
D gene: NA
CDR3 length: 16

CDR3 DNA: TGTGCCTGGAGTGTGGCAGCGTTCAATGAGCAGTTCTTC
CDR3 protein: CAWSVAAFNEQFF
V gene: TRBV30
J gene: TRBJ2-1
clone size: NA
D gene: NA
CDR3 length: 13

CDR3 DNA: TGTGCCAGTAGCTCCCACAGGGGGCTGTCTGGAAACACCATATATTTT
CDR3 protein: CASSSHRGLSGNTIYF
V gene: TRBV19
J gene: TRBJ1-3
clone size: few
D gene: TRBD1
CDR3 length: 16

CDR3 DNA: TGTGCCACCAGCAGAGGAGGGCACTACTACAATGAGCAGTTCTTC
CDR3 protein: CATSRGGHYYNEQFF
V gene: TRBV15
J gene: TRBJ2-1
clone size: NA
D gene: NA
CDR3 length: 15

CDR3 DNA: TGTGCCCGGAGTCCCTCAGTTCGGACCCAGTACTTC
CDR3 protein: CARSPSVRTQYF
V gene: TRBV30
J gene: TRBJ2-5
clone size: NA
D gene: NA
CDR3 length: 12

CDR3 DNA: TGTGCCAGCAGTGTAGGGGTGAGGGAGACCCAGTACTTC
CDR3 protein: CASSVGVRETQYF
V gene: TRBV25-1
J gene: TRBJ2-5
clone size: few
D gene: NA
CDR3 length: 13

CDR3 DNA: TGTGCCAGCAGCCGGCCGGGACTAGCGGGTAACTCCTACGAGCAGTACTTC
CDR3 protein: CASSRPGLAGNSYEQYF
V gene: TRBV7-2
J gene: TRBJ2-7
clone size: NA
D gene: TRBD2
CDR3 length: 17

CDR3 DNA: TGTGCCACCAGTGATCCTCTCCACCCGGGACAGGCTCACACCTTC
CDR3 protein: CATSDPLHPGQAHTF
V gene: TRBV24-1
J gene: TRBJ1-2
clone size: NA
D gene: TRBD1
CDR3 length: 15

CDR3 DNA: TGTGCCAGCGGCTGGACAGGGGGCGGCACTGAAGCTTTCTTT
CDR3 protein: CASGWTGGGTEAFF
V gene: TRBV3-1
J gene: TRBJ1-1
clone size: many
D gene: TRBD1
CDR3 length: 14